This entry features one T cell receptor beta chain sequence. Clones were sequenced by immunoSEQ multiplex PCR, and TCRdb holds only the in-frame ones, with some missing. The repertoire holds some 130,000 clones, with over 85% as singletons. The data derive from a study of control samples from healthy donors and cancer patients. V shed 1 base and J 1 base; nucleotides not matched to a gene: 2. Germline assignment: CDR1 SGHTA and CDR2 FQGNSA. The CDR3 loop spans 16 amino acids. Sequenced sample: blood. The chain recombines TRBV7-2 with TRBJ2-3, with TRBD1 matching 10 bases. This TCR was sampled from a man aged 18-30 years in good health. The CDR3 reads CASSLVGTGGTDTQYF. As DNA, the CDR3 is TGTGCCAGCAGCTTAGTAGGGACAGGGGGCACAGATACGCAGTATTTT.